The T cell receptor beta chain under discussion was sequenced for a study of response to subunit inactivated influenza vaccine. Study-wide results and caveats: The study's authors posited that every seasonal influenza vaccination enlists few new T cells.

This clonotype was counted at least ten times. Antigen unknown. Each CDR3 protein is one row after TCRdb ran MiXCR on the RT-PCR reads. The sample lists about 570,000 distinct CDR3 sequences; about 12% were seen once. This CDR3 is 15 amino acids long. The ends lost 5 bases at V and 1 base at J; junction bases unmatched: 5. The sequence was collected from a man aged 50 to 59 who received an inactivated influenza vaccine. This specimen was PBMCs from blood, taken on the day of vaccination. The rearrangement joins TRBV12-3 or TRBV12-4 to TRBJ2-5, with TRBD2 matching 9 bases. The CDR3, as DNA: TGTGCCAGCAGTGATAGCGGGAGCCTCCAAGAGACCCAGTACTTC. Protein sequence: CASSDSGSLQETQYF.